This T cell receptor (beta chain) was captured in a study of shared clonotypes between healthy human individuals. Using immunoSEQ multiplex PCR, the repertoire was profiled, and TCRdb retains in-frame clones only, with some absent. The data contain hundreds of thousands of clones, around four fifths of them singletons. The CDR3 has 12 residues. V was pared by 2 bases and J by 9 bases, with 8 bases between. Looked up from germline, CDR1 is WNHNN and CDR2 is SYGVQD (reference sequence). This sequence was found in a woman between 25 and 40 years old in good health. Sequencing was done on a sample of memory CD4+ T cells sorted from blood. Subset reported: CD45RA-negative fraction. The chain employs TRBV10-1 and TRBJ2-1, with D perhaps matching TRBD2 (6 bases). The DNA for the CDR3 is TGCGCCAGCAGTGAGCAGGAGGGTGAGCAGTTCTTC. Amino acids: CASSEQEGEQFF.